Below, 23 T cell receptor beta chains from the same sample are listed, as sequenced in a study of T cell therapy after organ transplantation. The antigens for these receptors are not known. As for time point: 20-29 weeks after completion of therapy. Libraries were prepared by immunoSEQ multiplex PCR; TCRdb keeps only in-frame clonotypes and omits some of them. The data show about 17,000 clones, 65% to 90% seen once. The sequences come from CD8+ T cells from blood, collected after autologous CMV-specific T cell therapy. Every receptor here comes from a human patient who had received a solid organ transplant and had CMV disease. Some T cells could come from the graft donor.

V and J are TRBV7-9 and TRBJ2-7; possibly TRBD1 for D (6 bases). CDR3 length: 16 amino acids. CDR1 and CDR2 (germline): SEHNR, FQNEAQ (reference sequence). V lost 1 base, J lost 2 bases, and 15 bases lay in between. The CDR3 DNA reads as TGTGCCAGCAGCTTAGGGGCCAGGGGAGCCACCTACGAGCAGTACTTC. This encodes CASSLGARGATYEQYF. Filled out from reference TRBV7-9 and TRBJ2-7, the complete variable domain reads DTGVSQNPRHKITKRGQNVTFRCDPISEHNRLYWYRQTLGQGPEFLTYFQNEAQLEKSRLLSDRFSAERPKGSFSTLEIQRTEQGDSAMYLCASSLGARGATYEQYFGPGTRLTVT.

This clone has a single count. The gene calls are TRBV27 and TRBJ2-3; D remains ambiguous. Trimming cost V 7 bases and J 5 bases, with 13 bases left between them. CDR3 length: 13 amino acids. Germline V CDR1 and CDR2: MNHEY, SMNVEV (reference sequence). The CDR3 reads CASKQLLQDTQYF. The CDR3 coding sequence is TGTGCCAGCAAACAGTTACTCCAAGATACGCAGTATTTT.

The chain employs TRBV13 and TRBJ2-1; 8 bases are a match to TRBD2. V lost 5 bases, J lost 10 bases, and 13 bases stayed unmatched. This CDR3 spans 15 amino acids. From germline, CDR1 is PRHDT and CDR2 FYEKMQ (reference sequence). The CDR3 protein is CASSPRGAGVLEQFF. The DNA for the CDR3 is TGTGCCAGCAGCCCCCGGGGAGCGGGAGTGTTGGAGCAGTTCTTC.

The chain employs TRBV15 and TRBJ2-1, with a possible D match to TRBD1 (6 bases). Germline V gene sequence: CDR1 LNHNV, CDR2 YYDKDF (reference sequence). Trimming pared 5 bases from V and 0 bases from J, leaving 20 bases between. The CDR3 has 18 residues. The CDR3 here is CATSGPLQGPASYNEQFF. DNA of the CDR3: TGTGCCACCAGCGGACCTTTACAGGGCCCAGCCTCCTACAATGAGCAGTTCTTC.

CDR3 bases: TGTGCCAGCAGCACCCCCGAACAGGGGGCGCGGGACACTGAAGCTTTCTTT. As protein: CASSTPEQGARDTEAFF. V usage is TRBV5-6 and J usage is TRBJ1-1, with 9 bases fitting TRBD1. The V gene's germline CDR1 is SGHDT and CDR2 YYEEEE. The CDR3 has 17 residues. V gave up 4 bases and J gave up 3 bases; unmatched junction bases: 13.

The chain employs TRBV6-1 and TRBJ1-4, with D possibly matching TRBD1 (6 bases). The germline CDR1 and CDR2 sequences are MNHNS and SASEGT. Trimming pared 5 bases from V and 4 bases from J, leaving 11 bases between. The CDR3 totals 14 residues. The CDR3 bases are TGTGCCAGCAGTACCGGCAGGGGTAATGAAAAACTGTTTTTT. Protein: CASSTGRGNEKLFF.

This sequence joins TRBV6-5 and TRBJ2-7; D uncertain. Between the trimmed V and J ends, which lost 2 bases and 3 bases, there was a span of 14 bases. Per germline, CDR1 MNHEY and CDR2 SVGAGI. This CDR3 is built from 15 residues. The CDR3 nucleotides are TGTGCCAGCAGTTACGATCTTACGCTCTACTACGAGCAGTACTTC. This encodes CASSYDLTLYYEQYF.

The chain employs TRBV7-9 and TRBJ1-4, with D possibly matching TRBD1 (5 bases). The germline V gene has CDR1 SEHNR and CDR2 FQNEAQ (reference sequence). V lost 10 bases and J 3 bases, leaving 15 bases between the germline ends. The CDR3 sequence is 14 residues long. The CDR3 region has the DNA TGTGCCACCCAGGGCAGCCTCTCTAATGAAAAACTGTTTTTT. Translated: CATQGSLSNEKLFF.

This rearrangement joins TRBV10-3 to TRBJ2-3, with TRBD1 identical over 11 bases. The CDR3 has 17 residues. V was pared by 6 bases and J by 0 bases, with 8 bases of the junction left unmatched. CDR1 and CDR2 from the germline V gene are ENHRY and SYGVKD. CDR3 sequence (DNA): TGTGCCATCAGCCCGGGGACAGGGGGGGAAAGCACAGATACGCAGTATTTT. Its translation is CAISPGTGGESTDTQYF.

The J gene is TRBJ1-4, the V gene TRBV7-9; D perhaps matches TRBD1 (6 bases). This CDR3 has 18 residues. Between the trimmed V and J ends, which lost 2 bases and 3 bases, there was a span of 19 bases. Germline V lookup: CDR1 SEHNR, CDR2 FQNEAQ (reference sequence). The CDR3 spells CASSLYSGTLASNEKLFF. The DNA for the CDR3 is TGTGCCAGCAGCTTATACTCCGGGACACTAGCTTCTAATGAAAAACTGTTTTTT.

The chain joins TRBV25-1 to TRBJ2-3, with D possibly being TRBD1 (6 bases). V lost 5 bases and J lost 12, with 12 bases in between. Germline CDR1 and CDR2: MGHDK and SYGVNS. This CDR3 region has 11 residues. CDR3 sequence reads: CASSPGTRQYF. For the CDR3, the DNA is TGTGCCAGCAGTCCCGGGACACGACAGTATTTT.

This clone showed up just a few times. The CDR3 loop reads CASSVAQDSYGYTF. The DNA for the CDR3 is TGTGCCAGCAGCGTAGCCCAAGACAGCTATGGCTACACCTTC. The chain combines TRBV9 with TRBJ1-2, with D possibly matching TRBD1 (5 bases). Germline values: CDR1 SGDLS, CDR2 YYNGEE. The CDR3 is made up of 14 amino acids. V was cut by 0 bases and J by 4 bases, with 10 bases left in between.

In its sample, this clone was seen once. The CDR3 reads CASSYSDTNYGYTF. The CDR3 DNA follows: TGTGCCAGCAGTTACTCGGACACTAACTATGGCTACACCTTC. V is TRBV6-5 and J is TRBJ1-2; a weak D match, TRBD1 (5 bases). This CDR3 has 14 residues. V lost 0 bases to trimming and J lost 0 bases, with 5 bases between them. Germline V gene lookup returns CDR1 MNHEY and CDR2 SVGAGI.

The V and J genes are TRBV19 and TRBJ1-1; D not resolved. Germline V CDR1 and CDR2: LNHDA, SQIVND (reference sequence). There are 15 residues in the CDR3. With 3 bases removed from V and 3 bases from J, the gap between germline ends came to 14 bases. CDR3 protein: CASSISRVGYTEAFF. As DNA, the CDR3 is TGTGCCAGTAGTATTTCCCGGGTCGGTTACACTGAAGCTTTCTTT.

This chain uses TRBV5-6 with TRBJ1-2; 7 bases map to TRBD1. The junction had 3 bases not matched to a gene; V was cut back by 3 bases and J by 1 base. Germline-derived CDR1 and CDR2 are SGHDT and YYEEEE. The CDR3 totals 14 residues. CDR3 region: CASSWGQNNYGYTF. Here the CDR3 DNA reads TGTGCCAGCAGCTGGGGACAGAATAACTATGGCTACACCTTC.

This chain connects TRBV7-8 to TRBJ2-2; D perhaps matches TRBD1 (6 bases). CDR3 length: 16 amino acids. CDR1 is SGHVS, CDR2 FQNEAQ, per germline. V shed 6 bases and J shed 7 bases, with 21 bases lying between them. Here the CDR3 reads CASRNTGPRGGGELFF. The CDR3 nucleotides read TGTGCCAGCAGAAACACAGGGCCCCGTGGGGGCGGGGAGCTGTTTTTT.

J is TRBJ2-7 and V is TRBV4-1, with D perhaps TRBD2 (6 bases). V was cut by 2 bases and J by 3 bases, with 20 bases left in between. This CDR3 contains 17 residues. Germline-derived CDR1 and CDR2 are MGHRA and YSYEKL. The CDR3 DNA sequence: TGCGCCAGCAGCCAATTTCAGGCTGTCGGGGGAAGCTACGAGCAGTACTTC. The encoded protein is CASSQFQAVGGSYEQYF.

The chain uses TRBV19 and TRBJ1-2; weak D call: TRBD1 (5 bases). The CDR3 runs 13 residues. V was clipped by 7 bases and J by 6 bases, with 15 bases between them. Looked up from germline, CDR1 is LNHDA and CDR2 is SQIVND (reference sequence). Here the CDR3 reads CASNMGGFDGYTF. In nucleotides, the CDR3 is TGTGCCAGTAACATGGGGGGGTTTGATGGCTACACCTTC.

This clone is a singleton in its sample. This chain joins TRBV27 and TRBJ1-1; 9 bases agree with TRBD1. J gave up 1 base and V 4 bases, and 4 bases lay outside the gene matches. CDR3 length equals 15 residues. The V gene's germline CDR1 is MNHEY and CDR2 SMNVEV (reference sequence). CDR3 DNA sequence: TGTGCCAGCAGTTACAGGGGGCGGCAGAACACTGAAGCTTTCTTT. Translation: CASSYRGRQNTEAFF.

The V gene is TRBV7-9, the J gene TRBJ2-5; possible D gene TRBD2, 5 bases. This CDR3 spans 16 amino acids. CDR1 and CDR2 from the germline V gene are SEHNR and FQNEAQ (reference sequence). Between the trimmed V and J ends, which lost 5 bases and 1 base, there was a span of 17 bases. CDR3 sequence reads: CASSPREGRPQETQYF. In DNA, the CDR3 is TGTGCCAGCAGCCCGAGAGAGGGTAGACCCCAAGAGACCCAGTACTTC.

The V call is TRBV19, the J call TRBJ2-5; 12 nucleotides match TRBD2. The germline CDR1 and CDR2 sequences are LNHDA and SQIVND (reference sequence). CDR3 length: 16 amino acids. J lost 2 bases, V lost 5 bases, and 6 bases had no gene match. This CDR3 reads CASSPRLAGVQETQYF. The CDR3 bases are TGTGCCAGTAGTCCGCGACTAGCGGGAGTGCAAGAGACCCAGTACTTC. Combining the CDR3 with reference TRBV19 and TRBJ2-5 gives the whole variable domain DGGITQSPKYLFRKEGQNVTLSCEQNLNHDAMYWYRQDPGQGLRLIYYSQIVNDFQKGDIAEGYSVSREKKESFPLTVTSAQKNPTAFYLCASSPRLAGVQETQYFGPGTRLLVL.

The V gene is TRBV6-6, the J gene TRBJ2-3, with D perhaps matching TRBD1 or TRBD2 (5 bases each). The CDR3 is 15 amino acids. Trimming removed 7 bases at V and 3 bases at J, with 17 bases between. Germline-derived CDR1 and CDR2 are MNHNY and SVGAGI (reference sequence). The DNA of the CDR3 is TGTGCCAGCACATTTCTAGCTGGGGCAACAGATACGCAGTATTTT. Protein: CASTFLAGATDTQYF.

The V gene is TRBV15, the J gene TRBJ2-2; the match to TRBD1 covers 12 bases. Per germline, CDR1 LNHNV and CDR2 YYDKDF (reference sequence). The CDR3 loop spans 17 amino acids. V lost 5 bases and J lost 7; bases outside the gene matches: 11. The CDR3 loop reads CATSSQAGTGGIGELFF. Here the CDR3 DNA reads TGTGCCACCAGCTCTCAAGCCGGGACAGGGGGCATCGGGGAGCTGTTTTTT.